These 14 T cell receptor beta chains came from one sample sequenced in a study of shared clonotypes between healthy human individuals. Clones were sequenced by immunoSEQ multiplex PCR, and TCRdb holds only the in-frame ones, with some missing. The sample records fewer than 1 million clones, about 96% being singletons. The naive CD8 subset, CD45RO-negative cells positively selected for CCR7, excluded terminally differentiated effector memory CD45RA+ cells. Sequenced input: naive CD8+ T cells sorted from blood. Receptor source: a man aged 25 to 40 in good health.

The chain joins TRBV5-5 to TRBJ2-7; D is perhaps TRBD2 (5 bases). This CDR3 region has 16 residues. The germline V gene has CDR1 SGHKS and CDR2 YYEKEE (reference sequence). Trimming removed 3 bases from V and 6 bases from J, with 22 bases in between. The DNA for the CDR3 is TGTGCCAGCAGCTCAACGACACTGGGGAGTGGAGTCGAGCAGTACTTC. The encoded protein is CASSSTTLGSGVEQYF.

This chain connects TRBV27 to TRBJ2-3; TRBD2 is a possible D gene (5 bases). Trimming took 4 bases from V and 0 from J, leaving 11 bases between them. This CDR3 has 15 residues. CDR1 and CDR2 from the germline V gene are MNHEY and SMNVEV (reference sequence). The CDR3 DNA sequence: TGTGCCAGCAGTTCCCCCCGGGGAAGCACAGATACGCAGTATTTT. It codes for CASSSPRGSTDTQYF.

The chain carries TRBV29-1 and TRBJ2-3; the D gene is possibly TRBD1 (5 bases). Germline-derived CDR1 and CDR2 are SQVTM and ANQGSEA. V was clipped by 6 bases and J by 3 bases, with 16 bases between them. The CDR3 is made up of 14 amino acids. The chain's CDR3 is CSVQLAGKTDTQYF. The CDR3 DNA reads TGCAGCGTACAATTAGCAGGGAAAACAGATACGCAGTATTTT.

The chain couples TRBV4-1 to TRBJ1-2; 7 nucleotides match TRBD1. V lost 3 bases and J lost 6; bases outside the gene matches: 4. Per the germline V gene, CDR1 is MGHRA and CDR2 is YSYEKL. The CDR3 sequence is 13 residues long. CDR3 sequence: CASSQTGIDGYTF. CDR3 coding DNA: TGCGCCAGCAGCCAGACAGGGATCGATGGCTACACCTTC.

The genes are TRBV28 and TRBJ2-7; TRBD2 matches at 12 bases. In germline, CDR1 is MDHEN, CDR2 SYDVKM. The CDR3 sequence is 17 residues long. Trimming at V came to 6 bases and at J to 2 bases, leaving 11 bases not matched to a gene. CDR3 nucleotide sequence: TGTGCCAGCAGCGGAAGCAGGACTAGCGGGATTCCCTACGAGCAGTACTTC. This translates into CASSGSRTSGIPYEQYF.

This clone was picked up one time. The rearrangement joins TRBV28 to TRBJ2-7; either TRBD1 or TRBD2 may supply D (5 bases each). Germline loops: CDR1 MDHEN, CDR2 SYDVKM. Deletions cut 2 bases from V and 3 bases from J, with 20 bases between. This CDR3 region has 17 residues. CDR3 protein: CASSLVIGTSLNYEQYF. CDR3 sequence (DNA): TGTGCCAGCAGTTTAGTCATAGGGACGTCACTAAACTACGAGCAGTACTTC.

The V call is TRBV29-1, the J call TRBJ2-1; no firm D call. CDR1 and CDR2 from the germline V gene are SQVTM and ANQGSEA. The CDR3 loop spans 10 amino acids. Trimming pared 4 bases from V and 9 bases from J, leaving 7 bases between. This CDR3 is CSVGSVEQFF. The CDR3 DNA follows: TGCAGCGTTGGATCCGTTGAGCAGTTCTTC.

The V gene is TRBV9, the J gene TRBJ1-5; D is uncertain. V was trimmed by 3 bases and J by 9 bases, leaving 4 bases between them. The CDR3 extends over 10 amino acids. Germline V gene data show CDR1 as SGDLS and CDR2 as YYNGEE. The CDR3 loop reads CASSEPPQHF. The CDR3 nucleotides are TGTGCCAGCAGCGAGCCGCCCCAGCATTTT.

The chain links TRBV13 to TRBJ2-7; D is perhaps TRBD1 or TRBD2 (5 bases each). The germline gives CDR1 PRHDT, CDR2 FYEKMQ (reference sequence). With 2 bases removed from V and 2 bases from J, the gap between germline ends came to 19 bases. The CDR3 loop spans 17 amino acids. This CDR3 is CASSLLAVWGTPYEQYF. The CDR3 DNA reads TGTGCCAGCAGCTTACTAGCCGTATGGGGCACTCCCTACGAGCAGTACTTC.

The chain employs TRBV11-2 and TRBJ2-6; D not resolved. There are 14 residues in the CDR3. V was clipped by 2 bases and J by 2 bases, with 4 bases between them. CDR1 is SGHAT, CDR2 FQNNGV, per germline. CDR3 bases: TGTGCCAGCAGCTTATCTACTGGGGCCAACGTCCTGACTTTC. Translating it yields CASSLSTGANVLTF.

The CDR3 sequence is CAWTVNSGAVLEQYF. Here the CDR3 DNA reads TGTGCCTGGACCGTTAATAGCGGGGCTGTTCTCGAGCAGTACTTC. V usage is TRBV30 and J usage is TRBJ2-7; 8 bases agree with TRBD2. V lost 4 bases to trimming and J lost 6 bases; unmatched junction nucleotides: 14. The CDR3 totals 15 residues. CDR1 and CDR2 from the germline V gene are GTSNPN and SVGIG (reference sequence).

This chain joins TRBV5-6 and TRBJ2-1; 9 bases fit TRBD1. The V segment lost 2 bases and the J segment 1 base; nucleotides outside the gene matches: 4. Germline CDR1 and CDR2: SGHDT and YYEEEE. This CDR3 contains 16 residues. This chain's CDR3 is CASSFSGTGSYNEQFF. The CDR3 DNA reads as TGTGCCAGCAGCTTTTCCGGGACAGGGTCCTACAATGAGCAGTTCTTC.

The rearrangement links TRBV9 to TRBJ2-3; 8 positions agree with TRBD2. V was clipped by 4 bases and J by 6 bases; unmatched bases: 16. The CDR3 is 17 residues long. The V gene's germline CDR1 is SGDLS and CDR2 YYNGEE. This CDR3 reads CASSPTLGAGGGDTQYF. CDR3 nucleotides: TGTGCCAGCAGCCCCACCTTGGGGGCGGGAGGTGGTGATACGCAGTATTTT.

V usage is TRBV18 and J usage is TRBJ1-1, with TRBD1 as a possible D gene (5 bases). V was pared by 8 bases and J by 1 base, with 11 bases between. Germline CDR1 is KGHSH and CDR2 is LQKENI. This CDR3 comprises 13 residues. CDR3 sequence reads: CASVDSPNTEAFF. As DNA, the CDR3 is TGTGCCAGCGTTGACAGCCCGAACACTGAAGCTTTCTTT.